Presented here are 10 T cell receptor beta chains from one specimen sequenced in a study of blood T cell repertoires in COVID-19. Measured with immunoSEQ multiplex PCR; TCRdb has only the in-frame clones, and not every one. The table includes fewer than 300,000 clones, 85% to 90% detected once. Sequencing was performed on peripheral blood. The receptors were gathered from a human donor in a cohort sampled during active COVID-19.

The V gene is TRBV7-9, the J gene TRBJ2-3; 11 bases are a match to TRBD2. With 6 bases clipped from V and 4 bases from J, the junction kept 6 bases outside the gene matches. CDR1 SEHNR and CDR2 FQNEAQ come from the germline V gene (reference sequence). The CDR3 is made up of 15 amino acids. Written as DNA, the CDR3 is TGTGCCAGCAGAGTTACTAGCGGGAGTCCAGATACGCAGTATTTT. Its translation: CASRVTSGSPDTQYF.

V is TRBV11-3 and J is TRBJ2-5; no clear D gene. Germline lookup yields CDR1 SGHNT and CDR2 YENEEA. The CDR3 loop spans 16 amino acids. Trimming removed 4 bases at V and 5 bases at J, with 20 bases between. CDR3 bases: TGTGCCAGCAGCTCCTCTCCCCAAATCCGGCGGGAGACCCAGTACTTC. Encoded protein: CASSSSPQIRRETQYF.

The gene calls are TRBV29-1 and TRBJ2-7, with 12 bases lining up with TRBD2. The CDR3 extends over 15 amino acids. In germline, CDR1 is SQVTM, CDR2 ANQGSEA. J lost 6 bases, V lost 4 bases, and 10 bases had no gene match. The CDR3 DNA follows: TGCAGCGTTGCCGTGACTAGCGGGAGAGTGAGCGAGCAGTACTTC. This encodes CSVAVTSGRVSEQYF.

The chain employs TRBV4-1 and TRBJ2-3; 8 positions match TRBD2. Germline lookup yields CDR1 MGHRA and CDR2 YSYEKL. Losses at the gene ends were 3 bases for V and 4 bases for J; bases not matched to a gene: 18. The CDR3 loop spans 19 amino acids. CDR3 bases: TGCGCCAGCAGCCACGGATGGTACGGCGAGGCGGGAGGAGCAGATACGCAGTATTTT. This codes for CASSHGWYGEAGGADTQYF.

This clone has a single count. The rearrangement links TRBV14 to TRBJ1-1; 7 nucleotides line up with TRBD1. Germline V gene sequence: CDR1 SGHDN, CDR2 FVKESK. V shed 4 bases and J 4 bases; nucleotides not matched to a gene: 6. The CDR3 loop spans 14 amino acids. CDR3 residues: CASSRETGLTEAFF. Here the CDR3 DNA reads TGTGCCAGCAGCCGTGAGACAGGGCTCACTGAAGCTTTCTTT. The full variable domain, in which reference TRBV14 and TRBJ1-1 provide the parts outside the CDR3, is EAGVTQFPSHSVIEKGQTVTLRCDPISGHDNLYWYRRVMGKEIKFLLHFVKESKQDESGMPNNRFLAERTGGTYSTLKVQPAELEDSGVYFCASSRETGLTEAFFGQGTRLTVV.

The V call is TRBV6-1, the J call TRBJ2-1; D is undetermined. V lost 1 base to trimming and J lost 2 bases, with 15 bases between them. The CDR3 runs to 17 residues. Per germline, CDR1 MNHNS and CDR2 SASEGT. For the CDR3, the DNA is TGTGCCAGCAGTGAAGGGGCAGGAACGAAGACCTACAATGAGCAGTTCTTC. Translating gives CASSEGAGTKTYNEQFF.

The chain is built from TRBV24-1 and TRBJ2-1, with D hard to call. Per germline, CDR1 KGHDR and CDR2 SFDVKD. Between the trimmed V and J ends, which lost 0 bases and 9 bases, there was a span of 8 bases. The CDR3 is made up of 13 amino acids. CDR3 sequence reads: CATSDLDWSEQFF. CDR3 bases: TGTGCCACCAGTGATTTGGACTGGAGTGAGCAGTTCTTC.

V gene TRBV15 combines with J gene TRBJ1-1; no clear D gene. Deletions cut 5 bases from V and 3 bases from J, with 7 bases between. The CDR3 has 12 amino acids. Looked up from germline, CDR1 is LNHNV and CDR2 is YYDKDF (reference sequence). The CDR3 sequence: CATSVGDTEAFF. CDR3 sequence (DNA): TGTGCCACCAGCGTCGGGGACACTGAAGCTTTCTTT. Variable domain in full (rest from reference TRBV15 and TRBJ1-1): DAMVIQNPRYQVTQFGKPVTLSCSQTLNHNVMYWYQQKSSQAPKLLFHYYDKDFNNEADTPDNFQSRRPNTSFCFLDIRSPGLGDTAMYLCATSVGDTEAFFGQGTRLTVV.

The gene calls are TRBV24-1 and TRBJ2-1, with 9 positions matching TRBD1. The CDR3 consists of 17 residues. The J segment lost 8 bases and the V segment lost 4 bases, leaving 14 bases of the junction unmatched. Germline V lookup: CDR1 KGHDR, CDR2 SFDVKD. The DNA for the CDR3 is TGTGCCACCAGTGACGTTCCCGGGACAGGGTCATCGGATGAGCAGTTCTTC. Amino acids: CATSDVPGTGSSDEQFF.

The chain employs TRBV7-8 and TRBJ2-5; D possibly corresponds to TRBD2 (6 bases). The germline V and J ends were trimmed by 1 base and 3 bases, with 6 bases remaining between them. The CDR3 consists of 13 residues. In germline, CDR1 is SGHVS, CDR2 FQNEAQ. DNA for the CDR3: TGTGCCAGCAGCTTAGGGACTAAAGAGACCCAGTACTTC. Translated: CASSLGTKETQYF.